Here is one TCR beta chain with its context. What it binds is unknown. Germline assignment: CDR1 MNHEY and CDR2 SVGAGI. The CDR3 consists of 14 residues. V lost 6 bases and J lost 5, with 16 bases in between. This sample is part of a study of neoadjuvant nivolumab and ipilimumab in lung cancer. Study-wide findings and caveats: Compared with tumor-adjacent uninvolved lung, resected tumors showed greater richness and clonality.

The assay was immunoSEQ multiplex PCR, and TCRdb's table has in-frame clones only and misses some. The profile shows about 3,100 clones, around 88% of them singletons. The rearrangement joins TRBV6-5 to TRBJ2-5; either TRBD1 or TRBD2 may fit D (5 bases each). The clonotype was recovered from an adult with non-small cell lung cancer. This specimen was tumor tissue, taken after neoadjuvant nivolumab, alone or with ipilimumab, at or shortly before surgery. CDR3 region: CASSQPGGSETQYF. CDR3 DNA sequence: TGTGCCAGCAGCCAGCCTGGGGGAAGTGAGACCCAGTACTTC.